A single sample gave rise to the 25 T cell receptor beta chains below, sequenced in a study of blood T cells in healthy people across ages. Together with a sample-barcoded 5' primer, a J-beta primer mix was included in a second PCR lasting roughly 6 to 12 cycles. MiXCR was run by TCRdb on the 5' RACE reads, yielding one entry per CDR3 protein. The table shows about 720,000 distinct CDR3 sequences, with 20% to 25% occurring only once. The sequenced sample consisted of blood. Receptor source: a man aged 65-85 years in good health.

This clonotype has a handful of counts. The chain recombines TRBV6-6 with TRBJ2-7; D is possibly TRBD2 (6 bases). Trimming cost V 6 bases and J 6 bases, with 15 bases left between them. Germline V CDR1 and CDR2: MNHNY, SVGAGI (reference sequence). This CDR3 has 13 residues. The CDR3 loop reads CASRIGGGLEQYF. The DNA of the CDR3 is TGTGCCAGCAGGATCGGGGGTGGACTCGAGCAGTACTTC.

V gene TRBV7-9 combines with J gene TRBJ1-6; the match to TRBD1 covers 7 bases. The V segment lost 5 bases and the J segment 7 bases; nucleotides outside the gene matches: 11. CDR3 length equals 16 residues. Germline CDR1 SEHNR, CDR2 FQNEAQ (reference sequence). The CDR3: CASSRTGQVVNSPLHF. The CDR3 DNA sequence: TGTGCCAGCAGCCGAACCGGACAGGTAGTCAATTCACCCCTCCACTTT.

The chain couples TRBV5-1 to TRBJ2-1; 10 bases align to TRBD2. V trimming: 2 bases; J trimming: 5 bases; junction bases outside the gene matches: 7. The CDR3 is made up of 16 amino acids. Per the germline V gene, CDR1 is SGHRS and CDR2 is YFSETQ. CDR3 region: CASSFLAGAGNNEQFF. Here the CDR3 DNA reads TGCGCCAGCAGCTTCCTAGCGGGAGCGGGAAACAATGAGCAGTTCTTC.

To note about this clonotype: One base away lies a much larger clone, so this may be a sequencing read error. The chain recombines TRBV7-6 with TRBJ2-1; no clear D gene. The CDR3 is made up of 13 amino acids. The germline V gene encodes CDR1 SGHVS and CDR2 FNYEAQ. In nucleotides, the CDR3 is TGTGCCGGCAGCTTACACGGGCCGGTTGAGCAGTTCTTC. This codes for CAGSLHGPVEQFF.

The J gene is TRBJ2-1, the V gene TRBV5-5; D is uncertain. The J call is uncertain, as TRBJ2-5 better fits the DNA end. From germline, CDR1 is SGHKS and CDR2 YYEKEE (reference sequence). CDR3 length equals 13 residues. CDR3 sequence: CASSLTQQETQYF. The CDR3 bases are TGTGCCAGCAGCTTGACACAGCAAGAGACCCAGTACTTC.

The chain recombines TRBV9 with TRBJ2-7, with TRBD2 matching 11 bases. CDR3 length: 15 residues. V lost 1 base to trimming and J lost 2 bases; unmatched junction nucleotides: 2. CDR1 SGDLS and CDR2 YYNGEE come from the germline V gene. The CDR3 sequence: CASSVLAGGPYEQYF. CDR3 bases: TGTGCCAGCAGCGTACTAGCGGGGGGTCCCTACGAGCAGTACTTC.

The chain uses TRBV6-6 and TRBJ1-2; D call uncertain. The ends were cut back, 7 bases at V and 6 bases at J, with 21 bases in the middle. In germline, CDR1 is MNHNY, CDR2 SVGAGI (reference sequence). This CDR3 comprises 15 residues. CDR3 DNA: TGTGCCAGCAACATCCTTCGTTTGGGAGGAGATGGCTACACCTTC. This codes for CASNILRLGGDGYTF.

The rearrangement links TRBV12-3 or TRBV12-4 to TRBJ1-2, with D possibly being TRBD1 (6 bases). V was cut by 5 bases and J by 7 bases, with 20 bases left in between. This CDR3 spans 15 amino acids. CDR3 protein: CASSAVLGGSGGYTF. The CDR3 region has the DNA TGTGCCAGCAGTGCGGTTCTGGGGGGCAGTGGTGGCTACACCTTC.

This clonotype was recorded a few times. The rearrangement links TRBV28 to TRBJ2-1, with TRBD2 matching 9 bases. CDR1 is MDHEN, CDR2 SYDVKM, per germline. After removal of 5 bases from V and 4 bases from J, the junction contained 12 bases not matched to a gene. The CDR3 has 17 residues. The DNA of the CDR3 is TGTGCCAGCAGTCGCAGCGGGGGGCCCCCAGGATACAATGAGCAGTTCTTC. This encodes CASSRSGGPPGYNEQFF.

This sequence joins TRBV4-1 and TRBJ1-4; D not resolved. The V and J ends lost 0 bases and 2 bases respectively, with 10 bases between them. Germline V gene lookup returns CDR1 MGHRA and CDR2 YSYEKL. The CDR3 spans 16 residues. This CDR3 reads CASSQDSRPTNEKLFF. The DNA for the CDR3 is TGCGCCAGCAGCCAAGATTCAAGGCCCACTAATGAAAAACTGTTTTTT.

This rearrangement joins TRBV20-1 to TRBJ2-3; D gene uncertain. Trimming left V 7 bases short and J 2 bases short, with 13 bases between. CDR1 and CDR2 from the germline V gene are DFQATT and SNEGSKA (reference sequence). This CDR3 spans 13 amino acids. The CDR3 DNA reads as TGCAGTGTCCGTAGCATTAACACAGATACGCAGTATTTT. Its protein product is CSVRSINTDTQYF.

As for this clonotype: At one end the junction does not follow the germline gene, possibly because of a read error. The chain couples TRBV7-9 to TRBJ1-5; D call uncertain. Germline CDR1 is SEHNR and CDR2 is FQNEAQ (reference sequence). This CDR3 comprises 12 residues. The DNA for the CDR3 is TGTGCCAGCAGTTTAGACTATCAGCCCCAGCATTTT. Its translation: CASSLDYQPQHF.

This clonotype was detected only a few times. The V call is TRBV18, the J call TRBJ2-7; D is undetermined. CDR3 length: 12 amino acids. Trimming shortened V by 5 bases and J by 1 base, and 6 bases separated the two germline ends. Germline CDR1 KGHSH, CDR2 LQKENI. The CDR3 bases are TGTGCCAGCTCAGGGCCATCCTACGAGCAGTACTTC. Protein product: CASSGPSYEQYF.

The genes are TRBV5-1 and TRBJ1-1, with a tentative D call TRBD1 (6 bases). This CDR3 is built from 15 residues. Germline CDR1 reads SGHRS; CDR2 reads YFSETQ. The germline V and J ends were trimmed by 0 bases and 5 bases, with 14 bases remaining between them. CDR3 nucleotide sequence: TGCGCCAGCAGCTTGGAGGCAGGGGTCTTTACTGAAGCTTTCTTT. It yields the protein CASSLEAGVFTEAFF.

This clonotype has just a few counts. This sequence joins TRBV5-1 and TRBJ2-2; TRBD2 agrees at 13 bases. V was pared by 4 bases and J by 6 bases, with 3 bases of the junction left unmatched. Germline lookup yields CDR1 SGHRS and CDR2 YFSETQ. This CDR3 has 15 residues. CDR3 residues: CASSKGLAGSGELFF. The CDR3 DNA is TGCGCCAGCAGCAAGGGACTAGCGGGGTCCGGGGAGCTGTTTTTT.

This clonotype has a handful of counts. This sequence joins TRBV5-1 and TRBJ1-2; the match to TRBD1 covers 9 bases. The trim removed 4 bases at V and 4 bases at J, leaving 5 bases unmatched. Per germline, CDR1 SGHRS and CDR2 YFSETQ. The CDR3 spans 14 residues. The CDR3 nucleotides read TGCGCCAGCAGCGGGGACAGGGCTACCTATGGCTACACCTTC. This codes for CASSGDRATYGYTF.

CDR3 region: CAISVVATEQFF. CDR3 bases: TGTGCCATCAGTGTTGTAGCAACTGAGCAGTTCTTC. The J gene is TRBJ2-5, the V gene TRBV10-3; no clear D. Near its end, the DNA agrees better with TRBJ2-1, so the J call may be wrong. This CDR3 has 12 residues. Germline assignment: CDR1 ENHRY and CDR2 SYGVKD.

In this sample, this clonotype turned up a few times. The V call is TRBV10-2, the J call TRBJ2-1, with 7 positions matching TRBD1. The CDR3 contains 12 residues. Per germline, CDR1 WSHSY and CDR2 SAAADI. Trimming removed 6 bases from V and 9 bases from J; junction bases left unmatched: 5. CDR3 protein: CASSKRGLEQFF. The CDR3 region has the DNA TGCGCCAGCAGCAAAAGGGGGCTTGAGCAGTTCTTC.

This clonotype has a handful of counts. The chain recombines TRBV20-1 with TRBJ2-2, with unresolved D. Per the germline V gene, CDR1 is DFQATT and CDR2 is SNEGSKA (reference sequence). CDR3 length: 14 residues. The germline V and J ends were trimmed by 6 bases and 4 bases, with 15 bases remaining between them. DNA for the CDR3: TGCAGTGCCTTGGACCCAGTCGGCACCGGGGAGCTGTTTTTT. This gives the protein CSALDPVGTGELFF.

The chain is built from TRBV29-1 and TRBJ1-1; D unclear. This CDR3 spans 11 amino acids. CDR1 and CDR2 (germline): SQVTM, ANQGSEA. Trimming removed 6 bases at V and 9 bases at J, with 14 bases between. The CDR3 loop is CSVPSEGKAFF. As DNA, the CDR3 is TGCAGCGTACCGAGTGAGGGTAAAGCTTTCTTT. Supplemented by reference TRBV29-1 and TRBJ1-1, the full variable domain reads SAVISQKPSRDICQRGTSLTIQCQVDSQVTMMFWYRQQPGQSLTLIATANQGSEATYESGFVIDKFPISRPNLTFSTLTVSNMSPEDSSIYLCSVPSEGKAFFGQGTRLTVV.

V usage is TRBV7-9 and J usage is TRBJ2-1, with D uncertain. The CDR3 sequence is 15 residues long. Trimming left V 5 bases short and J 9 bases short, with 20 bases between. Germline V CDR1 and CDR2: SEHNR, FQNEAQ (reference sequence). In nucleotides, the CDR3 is TGTGCCAGCAGCCCGAGTAGTTTAAGAGCGATTGAGCAGTTCTTC. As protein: CASSPSSLRAIEQFF.

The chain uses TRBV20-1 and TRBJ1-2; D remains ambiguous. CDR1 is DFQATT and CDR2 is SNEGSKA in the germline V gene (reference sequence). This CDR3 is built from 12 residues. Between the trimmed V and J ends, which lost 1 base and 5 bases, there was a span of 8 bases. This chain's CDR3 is CSARVVEYGYTF. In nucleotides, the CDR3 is TGCAGTGCTAGAGTCGTCGAGTATGGCTACACCTTC.

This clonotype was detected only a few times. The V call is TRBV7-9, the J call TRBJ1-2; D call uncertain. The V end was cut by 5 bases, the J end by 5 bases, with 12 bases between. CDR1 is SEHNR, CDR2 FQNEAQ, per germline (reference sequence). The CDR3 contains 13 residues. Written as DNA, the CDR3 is TGTGCCAGCAGCACATCGGACCTTTATGGCTACACCTTC. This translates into CASSTSDLYGYTF.

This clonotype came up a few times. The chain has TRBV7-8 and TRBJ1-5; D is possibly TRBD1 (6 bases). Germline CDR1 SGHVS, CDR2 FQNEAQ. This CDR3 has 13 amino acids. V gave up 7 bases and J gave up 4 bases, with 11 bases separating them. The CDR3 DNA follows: TGTGCCAGCACCCGGGACAAAAATCAGCCCCAGCATTTT. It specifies CASTRDKNQPQHF.

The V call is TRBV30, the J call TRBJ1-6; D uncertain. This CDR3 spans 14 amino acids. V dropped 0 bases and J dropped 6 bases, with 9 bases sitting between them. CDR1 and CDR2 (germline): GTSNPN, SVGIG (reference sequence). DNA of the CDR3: TGTGCCTGGAGTGTGAATCCAGCTAATTCACCCCTCCACTTT. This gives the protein CAWSVNPANSPLHF.